These 21 T cell receptor beta chains were all obtained from the same sample, sequenced in a study of cytomegalovirus exposure and HLA in healthy donors. Use of 60 Vbeta and 13 Jbeta primers characterized the PCR. Data came from immunoSEQ multiplex PCR; TCRdb stores just in-frame clones and leaves some out. The repertoire consists of roughly 120,000 clones, with just over 15% occurring once and the leading ten covering 1.5% to 2%. Material for sequencing was PBMCs. The source is a woman aged 18-29 years in good health and CMV-seronegative.

There are a few counts of this clone. The chain links TRBV28 to TRBJ1-1; D might be TRBD1 (6 bases). V dropped 6 bases and J dropped 7 bases, with 12 bases sitting between them. CDR3 length: 12 residues. CDR1 and CDR2 (germline): MDHEN, SYDVKM. In DNA, the CDR3 is TGTGCCAGCAGGACAGGCGATTTTGAAGCTTTCTTT. Its translation is CASRTGDFEAFF.

V and J are TRBV29-1 and TRBJ2-1, with 10 bases identical to TRBD2. Germline CDR1 SQVTM, CDR2 ANQGSEA. The CDR3 extends over 14 amino acids. V lost 6 bases and J lost 6; bases outside the gene matches: 8. The CDR3 sequence is CSVAGTSVINEQFF. The DNA of the CDR3 is TGCAGCGTCGCCGGGACTAGCGTCATCAATGAGCAGTTCTTC.

J is TRBJ2-3 and V is TRBV5-4, with D perhaps matching TRBD2 (6 bases). The CDR3 is made up of 13 amino acids. V was cut by 7 bases and J by 1 base, with 10 bases left in between. Germline V gene sequence: CDR1 SGHNT, CDR2 YYREEE (reference sequence). The DNA for the CDR3 is TGTGCCAGCCTCCAGCGGGGCACAGATACGCAGTATTTT. This encodes CASLQRGTDTQYF.

A few counts support this clone. The rearrangement joins TRBV6-5 to TRBJ1-3, with TRBD1 as a possible D gene (5 bases). V was clipped by 8 bases and J by 0 bases, with 11 bases between them. CDR3 length: 14 amino acids. Germline V lookup: CDR1 MNHEY, CDR2 SVGAGI. CDR3 DNA: TGTGCCAGCGGAGCGGGACCCTCTGGAAACACCATATATTTT. Protein product: CASGAGPSGNTIYF.

The V call is TRBV6-4, the J call TRBJ2-3; 12 bases fit TRBD1. CDR3 size: 15 residues. In germline, CDR1 is MRHNA, CDR2 SNTAGT. The junction had 1 base not matched to a gene; V was cut back by 0 bases and J by 6 bases. CDR3 sequence reads: CASSDSGQGADTQYF. CDR3 coding DNA: TGTGCCAGCAGTGACTCGGGACAGGGGGCCGATACGCAGTATTTT.

The V gene is TRBV5-1, the J gene TRBJ2-7; TRBD2 aligns across 16 bases. Germline V lookup: CDR1 SGHRS, CDR2 YFSETQ. V was pared by 1 base and J by 2 bases, with 9 bases of the junction left unmatched. The CDR3 runs 19 residues. The CDR3: CASSLFLPGTSGRAYEQYF. DNA for the CDR3: TGCGCCAGCAGCTTGTTCCTACCTGGGACTAGCGGGAGGGCCTACGAGCAGTACTTC.

The CDR3 nucleotides are TGTGCCAGCAGCCCCGGACTAGCGGGGGAGACCCAGTACTTC. Translating it yields CASSPGLAGETQYF. The V and J genes are TRBV7-2 and TRBJ2-5; 12 bases are shared with TRBD2. This CDR3 is 14 amino acids long. The V and J ends lost 5 bases and 5 bases, in that order; junction bases with no gene match: 3. The germline gives CDR1 SGHTA, CDR2 FQGNSA.

This clone was seen a single time. This chain joins TRBV5-6 and TRBJ2-3, with D maybe TRBD2 (7 bases). V lost 5 bases and J lost 2, with 15 bases in between. CDR3 length: 15 amino acids. Germline-derived CDR1 and CDR2 are SGHDT and YYEEEE. CDR3 nucleotide sequence: TGTGCCAGCAGGGACGAGGGGGGGGACACAGATACGCAGTATTTT. It codes for CASRDEGGDTDTQYF.

The V gene is TRBV29-1, the J gene TRBJ2-7; 7 positions agree with TRBD1. This CDR3 has 13 amino acids. V lost 5 bases, J lost 1 base, and 5 bases stayed unmatched. Germline CDR1 is SQVTM and CDR2 is ANQGSEA. This CDR3 is CSVSVTGSYEQYF. The CDR3 bases are TGCAGCGTTTCAGTGACAGGGTCCTACGAGCAGTACTTC.

This chain joins TRBV6-6 and TRBJ2-2; D is perhaps TRBD2 (6 bases). Germline values: CDR1 MNHNY, CDR2 SVGAGI (reference sequence). CDR3 length: 16 residues. The germline V and J ends were trimmed by 0 bases and 0 bases, with 8 bases remaining between them. The CDR3 sequence is CASSYSRGANTGELFF. The CDR3 region has the DNA TGTGCCAGCAGTTACTCACGCGGGGCGAACACCGGGGAGCTGTTTTTT.

This clone has just a few counts. The chain combines TRBV9 with TRBJ2-2, with no clear D. Germline-derived CDR1 and CDR2 are SGDLS and YYNGEE. The CDR3 consists of 14 residues. The V and J ends lost 0 bases and 2 bases respectively, with 5 bases between them. In nucleotides, the CDR3 is TGTGCCAGCAGCGTAGGAGTAAACACCGGGGAGCTGTTTTTT. Translated, it gives CASSVGVNTGELFF.

CDR3 region: CASSYDRANYGYTF. The CDR3 DNA reads as TGTGCCAGCAGTTACGACAGGGCTAACTATGGCTACACCTTC. J is TRBJ1-2 and V is TRBV25-1; 7 nucleotides align to TRBD1. J was trimmed by 0 bases and V by 5 bases; bases with no gene match: 3. The length of the CDR3 is 14 residues. Germline V gives CDR1 MGHDK, CDR2 SYGVNS.

This clone came up a few times. The chain carries TRBV15 and TRBJ2-2, with D possibly being TRBD1 (6 bases). The CDR3 is made up of 15 amino acids. Per the germline V gene, CDR1 is LNHNV and CDR2 is YYDKDF (reference sequence). The V end was cut by 5 bases, the J end by 0 bases, with 10 bases between. CDR3 DNA sequence: TGTGCCACCAGCCCCCGACAGGCGAACACCGGGGAGCTGTTTTTT. Amino acids: CATSPRQANTGELFF.

V usage is TRBV28 and J usage is TRBJ2-6; D is uncertain. The germline V gene has CDR1 MDHEN and CDR2 SYDVKM. The ends were cut back, 5 bases at V and 1 base at J, with 9 bases in the middle. This CDR3 has 15 residues. DNA for the CDR3: TGTGCCAGCAGTCCCCCCCCATCTGGGGCCAACGTCCTGACTTTC. It specifies CASSPPPSGANVLTF.

The chain combines TRBV10-3 with TRBJ1-6; 7 nucleotides agree with TRBD1. Looked up from germline, CDR1 is ENHRY and CDR2 is SYGVKD. Trimming removed 6 bases from V and 7 bases from J; junction bases left unmatched: 6. The CDR3 runs to 14 residues. CDR3 sequence reads: CAISTGTANSPLHF. DNA of the CDR3: TGTGCCATCAGCACCGGGACAGCGAATTCACCCCTCCACTTT.

This clone was seen only a few times. This sequence joins TRBV30 and TRBJ2-7; no reliable D call. The CDR3 is 13 residues long. The germline V and J ends were trimmed by 7 bases and 0 bases, with 13 bases remaining between them. Looked up from germline, CDR1 is GTSNPN and CDR2 is SVGIG (reference sequence). The DNA of the CDR3 is TGTGCCTTGACCCGGCGGAGCTCCTACGAGCAGTACTTC. It specifies CALTRRSSYEQYF.

This sequence joins TRBV28 and TRBJ2-5; 7 nucleotides match TRBD1. Trimming removed 6 bases from V and 2 bases from J; junction bases left unmatched: 9. From germline, CDR1 is MDHEN and CDR2 SYDVKM. The CDR3 is made up of 15 amino acids. CDR3 loop: CASSEPTGVQETQYF. The CDR3 bases are TGTGCCAGCAGCGAACCAACAGGGGTACAAGAGACCCAGTACTTC. Drawing the rest from reference TRBV28 and TRBJ2-5, the complete variable domain is DVKVTQSSRYLVKRTGEKVFLECVQDMDHENMFWYRQDPGLGLRLIYFSYDVKMKEKGDIPEGYSVSREKKERFSLILESASTNQTSMYLCASSEPTGVQETQYFGPGTRLLVL.

This clone was found a few times. The V gene is TRBV5-1, the J gene TRBJ2-3; 11 bases map to TRBD2. Germline V gene sequence: CDR1 SGHRS, CDR2 YFSETQ. This CDR3 region has 15 residues. Germline trimming cut 1 base from V and 6 bases from J; bases unmatched to any gene: 4. CDR3 protein: CASSLRGTSGDTQYF. The CDR3 coding sequence is TGCGCCAGCAGCTTGAGAGGGACTAGCGGCGATACGCAGTATTTT.

This chain links TRBV5-1 with TRBJ1-2; no clear D. V shed 3 bases and J shed 3 bases, with 18 bases lying between them. CDR1 and CDR2 (germline): SGHRS, YFSETQ. This CDR3 contains 16 residues. This chain's CDR3 is CASSSRQGSRDYGYTF. In DNA, the CDR3 is TGCGCCAGCAGCTCCAGACAAGGGAGTCGGGACTATGGCTACACCTTC.

This clone was seen a few times. The rearrangement links TRBV29-1 to TRBJ1-2; D is possibly TRBD1 (6 bases). Trimming shortened V by 6 bases and J by 5 bases, and 16 bases separated the two germline ends. CDR1 is SQVTM and CDR2 is ANQGSEA in the germline V gene. This CDR3 spans 13 amino acids. DNA for the CDR3: TGCAGCGTGGCCGCACAGGGAAAATATGGCTACACCTTC. This codes for CSVAAQGKYGYTF.

The chain employs TRBV5-4 and TRBJ2-7; D unclear. CDR3 length: 13 residues. Trimming pared 0 bases from V and 3 bases from J, leaving 7 bases between. Germline CDR1 and CDR2: SGHNT and YYREEE (reference sequence). CDR3 sequence (DNA): TGTGCCAGCAGCTTGGGCAGCGACTACGAGCAGTACTTC. Encoded protein: CASSLGSDYEQYF.